The 16 T cell receptor beta chains below come from one sample, sequenced in a study of blood T cell repertoires in COVID-19. Only in-frame clones appear in the TCRdb table, and some are missing; sequencing was by immunoSEQ multiplex PCR. The sample contains some 240,000 clones, 80% to 85% of which appear only once. The sequencing input was PBMCs or T cells enriched from blood (not recorded which). The receptors come from a man aged 45-65 years who had recovered from COVID-19.

The CDR3 region has the DNA TGTGCCAGCAGTTGGGCTAGCGGGGGGAGAAATGAGCAGTTCTTC. Translated: CASSWASGGRNEQFF. V usage is TRBV6-5 and J usage is TRBJ2-1, with 11 positions matching TRBD2. CDR3 length equals 15 residues. The V gene's germline CDR1 is MNHEY and CDR2 SVGAGI. The trim removed 4 bases at V and 7 bases at J, leaving 6 bases unmatched.

This rearrangement joins TRBV7-8 to TRBJ2-7; 9 bases map to TRBD1. Trimming took 2 bases from V and 6 from J; bases not matched to a gene: 8. This CDR3 has 15 amino acids. Germline loops: CDR1 SGHVS, CDR2 FQNEAQ. This chain's CDR3 is CASSLPGTGLSEQYF. The DNA of the CDR3 is TGTGCCAGCAGCTTACCAGGGACAGGGCTCAGCGAGCAGTACTTC. The whole variable domain, filled in from reference TRBV7-8 and TRBJ2-7, reads GAGVSQSPRYKVAKRGQDVALRCDPISGHVSLFWYQQALGQGPEFLTYFQNEAQLDKSGLPSDRFFAERPEGSVSTLKIQRTQQEDSAVYLCASSLPGTGLSEQYFGPGTRLTVT.

The rearrangement links TRBV10-1 to TRBJ1-1; D may be TRBD1 (5 bases). The CDR3 totals 14 residues. Germline V gene sequence: CDR1 WNHNN, CDR2 SYGVQD (reference sequence). V was shortened by 3 bases and J by 1 base, with 9 bases between the two germline ends. CDR3 nucleotides: TGCGCCAGCAGTGAAACTACAGGGAACACTGAAGCTTTCTTT. This translates into CASSETTGNTEAFF.

The chain carries TRBV25-1 and TRBJ1-1; TRBD1 is a possible D gene (5 bases). With 4 bases removed from V and 5 bases from J, the gap between germline ends came to 20 bases. The CDR3 extends over 16 amino acids. CDR1 MGHDK and CDR2 SYGVNS come from the germline V gene. DNA for the CDR3: TGTGCCAGCAGTGCGGGGGGGAGGGGTTTAATGACTGAAGCTTTCTTT. It is translated as CASSAGGRGLMTEAFF.

The rearrangement links TRBV5-4 to TRBJ2-2; D may be TRBD2 (6 bases). Germline V CDR1 and CDR2: SGHNT, YYREEE (reference sequence). The V gene lost 4 bases and the J gene lost 1 base, with 11 bases spanning the gap. The CDR3 spans 15 residues. The CDR3 region is CASSLPAGNTGELFF. CDR3 sequence (DNA): TGTGCCAGCAGCCTTCCAGCGGGGAACACCGGGGAGCTGTTTTTT.

The V and J genes are TRBV5-1 and TRBJ2-7; 7 bases line up with TRBD1. Germline loops: CDR1 SGHRS, CDR2 YFSETQ. The junction had 12 bases not matched to a gene; V was cut back by 7 bases and J by 2 bases. This CDR3 is 15 amino acids long. The CDR3 DNA follows: TGCGCCAGCTCTAGCACCGGGACAGCAACCTACGAGCAGTACTTC. The encoded protein is CASSSTGTATYEQYF.

The V call is TRBV11-2, the J call TRBJ2-5, with a weak D call TRBD1 (6 bases). V was pared by 0 bases and J by 3 bases, with 23 bases between. From germline, CDR1 is SGHAT and CDR2 FQNNGV. CDR3 size: 19 residues. The CDR3 reads CASSLERGRAGVLKETQYF. The CDR3 bases are TGTGCCAGCAGCTTAGAAAGGGGCCGGGCAGGGGTACTCAAAGAGACCCAGTACTTC.

The J gene is TRBJ1-3, the V gene TRBV15; 9 bases fit TRBD1. Germline V CDR1 and CDR2: LNHNV, YYDKDF (reference sequence). This CDR3 is 15 amino acids long. After removal of 1 base from V and 2 bases from J, the junction contained 0 bases not matched to a gene. The CDR3: CATSRGDRAGNTIYF. DNA of the CDR3: TGTGCCACCAGCAGAGGGGACAGGGCTGGAAACACCATATATTTT. The full variable domain, with the rest looked up from reference TRBV15 and TRBJ1-3, is DAMVIQNPRYQVTQFGKPVTLSCSQTLNHNVMYWYQQKSSQAPKLLFHYYDKDFNNEADTPDNFQSRRPNTSFCFLDIRSPGLGDTAMYLCATSRGDRAGNTIYFGEGSWLTVV.

This clone was detected once. The chain joins TRBV12-3 or TRBV12-4 to TRBJ2-7, with a tentative D call TRBD2 (5 bases). This CDR3 has 13 amino acids. The V end lost 5 bases, the J end lost 6 bases, and 14 bases lay between the germline ends. Here the CDR3 reads CASSLIGGGEQYF. The CDR3 bases are TGTGCCAGCAGTCTCATTGGTGGAGGCGAGCAGTACTTC.

The chain couples TRBV7-9 to TRBJ1-4, with D unclear. Germline CDR1 is SEHNR and CDR2 is FQNEAQ (reference sequence). CDR3 length: 16 amino acids. Trimming took off 1 base at V and 2 bases at J, with 11 bases between the two ends. This CDR3 is CASSLVSGGTNEKLFF. CDR3 DNA: TGTGCCAGCAGCTTAGTCTCAGGCGGGACTAATGAAAAACTGTTTTTT.

This clone was seen a single time. This rearrangement joins TRBV5-6 to TRBJ2-7, with 7 bases identical to TRBD2. Germline V gene data show CDR1 as SGHDT and CDR2 as YYEEEE. With V trimmed by 2 bases and J by 0 bases, 8 bases remained unmatched. CDR3 length: 16 amino acids. CDR3 loop: CASSFRASGFSYEQYF. CDR3 DNA sequence: TGTGCCAGCAGCTTCCGGGCTAGCGGCTTCTCCTACGAGCAGTACTTC.

V usage is TRBV5-1 and J usage is TRBJ1-2; 8 nucleotides agree with TRBD1. Trimming at V came to 3 bases and at J to 6 bases, leaving 16 bases not matched to a gene. The length of the CDR3 is 17 residues. In germline, CDR1 is SGHRS, CDR2 YFSETQ. The CDR3: CASSSTAIGTGANGYTF. The DNA for the CDR3 is TGCGCCAGCAGCTCGACGGCCATCGGGACAGGCGCAAATGGCTACACCTTC.

This rearrangement joins TRBV5-4 to TRBJ2-7, with TRBD2 identical over 13 bases. Per germline, CDR1 SGHNT and CDR2 YYREEE (reference sequence). V shed 4 bases, J shed 5 bases, and the junction held 6 bases outside the gene matches. This CDR3 has 15 amino acids. In DNA form, the CDR3 reads TGTGCCAGCAGCCAGATTGGACTAGCGGGAGACGAGCAGTACTTC. Translating gives CASSQIGLAGDEQYF.

This rearrangement joins TRBV3-1 (or the pseudogene TRBV3-2) to TRBJ2-1; TRBD2 agrees at 8 bases. V shed 1 base, J shed 8 bases, and the junction held 4 bases outside the gene matches. This CDR3 region has 14 residues. The germline CDR1 and CDR2 sequences are LGHDT and YNNKEL (reference sequence). CDR3 sequence: CASSQGNSGDEQFF. In DNA form, the CDR3 reads TGTGCCAGCAGCCAAGGGAATAGCGGGGATGAGCAGTTCTTC.

This clone has just one count. For the CDR3, the DNA is TGTGCCAGCAGTGACATGTGGGAGCGGGGGAACAATGAGCAGTTCTTC. Translating it yields CASSDMWERGNNEQFF. This sequence joins TRBV6-1 and TRBJ2-1; TRBD2 agrees at 8 bases. The CDR3 covers 16 residues. With V trimmed by 3 bases and J by 5 bases, 9 bases remained unmatched. Germline V gene data show CDR1 as MNHNS and CDR2 as SASEGT.

The CDR3 reads CASLLREGPDTQYF. CDR3 nucleotides: TGTGCCAGCCTGTTGCGGGAAGGGCCAGATACGCAGTATTTT. The chain couples TRBV6-5 to TRBJ2-3; the D gene is possibly TRBD2 (6 bases). Trimming pared 8 bases from V and 4 bases from J, leaving 16 bases between. The CDR3 is 14 residues long. In germline, CDR1 is MNHEY, CDR2 SVGAGI.